This T cell receptor (beta chain) was found in a study of cytomegalovirus exposure and HLA in healthy donors. Across the study: Inside one of the first data releases sat 80 million to 95 million unique TCRs taken from HLA-typed donors.

Comments on this clone: Its antigen is unknown.

Study-wide findings and caveats: Most subjects had HLA-A and HLA-B alleles reportedly predicted accurately by TCR beta sequences.

Use of 60 Vbeta and 13 Jbeta primers characterized the PCR. TCRdb keeps only in-frame clones here, not all; method: immunoSEQ multiplex PCR. The repertoire holds roughly 160,000 clones, with less than 90% as singletons. The length of the CDR3 is 16 residues. From germline, CDR1 is SGHVS and CDR2 FQNEAQ. The J segment lost 3 bases and the V segment lost 5 bases, leaving 7 bases of the junction unmatched. Input material: PBMCs. This chain links TRBV7-8 with TRBJ2-7; 13 positions match TRBD2. This clonotype originated in a boy between 2 and 15 years old in good health and CMV-seronegative. The DNA of the CDR3 is TGTGCCAGCAGCCGAGGACTAGCGGGAGTGGTCTACGAGCAGTACTTC. It specifies CASSRGLAGVVYEQYF.